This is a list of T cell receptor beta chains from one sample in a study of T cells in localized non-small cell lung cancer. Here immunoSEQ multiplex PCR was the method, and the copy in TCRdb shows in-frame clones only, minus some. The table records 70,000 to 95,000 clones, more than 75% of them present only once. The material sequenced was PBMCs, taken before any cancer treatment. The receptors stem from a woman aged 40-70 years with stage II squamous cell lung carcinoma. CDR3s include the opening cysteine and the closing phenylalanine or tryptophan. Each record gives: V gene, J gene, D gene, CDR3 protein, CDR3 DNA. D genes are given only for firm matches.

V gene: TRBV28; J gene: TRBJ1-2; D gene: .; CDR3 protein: CASSGNPRDSIVSYGYTF; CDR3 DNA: TGTGCCAGCAGTGGGAACCCTCGGGACTCCATCGTGAGTTATGGCTACACCTTC
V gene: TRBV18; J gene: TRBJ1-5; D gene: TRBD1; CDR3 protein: CASATQGAGQPQHF; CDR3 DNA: TGTGCCAGCGCAACTCAGGGGGCAGGACAGCCCCAGCATTTT
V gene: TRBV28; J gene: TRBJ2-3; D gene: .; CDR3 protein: CASSLSVRADTQYF; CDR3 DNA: TGTGCCAGCAGTTTATCGGTCAGGGCCGATACGCAGTATTTT
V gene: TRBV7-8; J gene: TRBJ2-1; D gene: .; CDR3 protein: CASSFYYNEQFF; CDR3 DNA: TGTGCCAGCAGCTTCTACTACAATGAGCAGTTCTTC
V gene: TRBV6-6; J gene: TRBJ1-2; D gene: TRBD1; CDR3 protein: CASNPGTGGFYGYTF; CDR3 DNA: TGTGCCAGCAATCCCGGGACAGGGGGCTTCTATGGCTACACCTTC
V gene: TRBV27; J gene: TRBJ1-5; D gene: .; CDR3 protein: CASSPTGPHRGNQPQHF; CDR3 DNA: TGTGCCAGCAGTCCCACCGGGCCTCATCGGGGCAATCAGCCCCAGCATTTT
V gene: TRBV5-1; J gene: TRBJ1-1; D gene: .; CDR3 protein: CASSLSGVGRTTNTEAFF; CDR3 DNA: TGCGCCAGCAGCTTGTCGGGAGTGGGCAGGACGACGAACACTGAAGCTTTCTTT
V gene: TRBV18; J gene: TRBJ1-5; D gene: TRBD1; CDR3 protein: CASSASGGSNQPQHF; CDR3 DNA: TGTGCCAGCTCCGCCTCAGGGGGAAGCAATCAGCCCCAGCATTTT
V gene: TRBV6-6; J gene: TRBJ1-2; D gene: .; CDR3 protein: CASSYSALEGGYTF; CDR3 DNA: TGTGCCAGCAGTTACTCAGCGCTGGAGGGGGGCTACACCTTC
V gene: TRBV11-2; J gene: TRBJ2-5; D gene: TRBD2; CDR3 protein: CASSAHGLAGGQETQYF; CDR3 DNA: TGTGCCAGCAGCGCACATGGGCTAGCGGGGGGACAAGAGACCCAGTACTTC
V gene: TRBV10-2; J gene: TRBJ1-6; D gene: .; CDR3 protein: CASLEAVWIISPLHF; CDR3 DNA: TGCGCCAGCCTTGAGGCAGTGTGGATAATTTCACCCCTCCACTTT